This T cell receptor (beta chain) was recorded in a study of CD8 T cells in ankylosing spondylitis. Study-wide results and caveats: A motif of eight or nine highly homologous TCR beta variants was seen as apparently characteristic of ankylosing spondylitis blood.

On this clonotype itself: Its specificity is not known.

TCRdb fed the 5' RACE reads into MiXCR, producing one record per CDR3 protein. The repertoire includes hundreds of thousands of distinct CDR3 sequences, 20% to 30% of them detected once, and more than 6.5% sits in the top ten. The CDR3 has 14 amino acids. V shed 3 bases, J shed 3 bases, and the junction held 5 bases outside the gene matches. The germline gives CDR1 SGHRS, CDR2 YFSETQ. Material for sequencing was blood, either unsorted or a sorted T cell fraction (not recorded which). The chain combines TRBV5-1 with TRBJ1-1; 7 positions match TRBD1. The sequence was collected from a male donor with ankylosing spondylitis or in good health (not recorded which). The CDR3 sequence is CASSSQGTYTEAFF. The CDR3 nucleotides are TGCGCCAGCAGCTCACAGGGGACGTACACTGAAGCTTTCTTT.